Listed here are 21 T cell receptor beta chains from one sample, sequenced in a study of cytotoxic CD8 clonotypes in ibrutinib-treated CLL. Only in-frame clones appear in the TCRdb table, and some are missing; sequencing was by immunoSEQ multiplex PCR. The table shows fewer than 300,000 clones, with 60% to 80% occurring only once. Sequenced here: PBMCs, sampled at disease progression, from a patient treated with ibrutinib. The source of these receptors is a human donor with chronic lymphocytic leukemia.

CDR3 in DNA: TGTGCAAGTCGCTCCCGAACCTCTACCGGACCGGGTAGTGATGGCTACACCTTC. Protein: CASRSRTSTGPGSDGYTF. The chain couples TRBV12-2 to TRBJ1-2. TRBV12-2 is labeled a pseudogene. The CDR3 extends over 18 amino acids.

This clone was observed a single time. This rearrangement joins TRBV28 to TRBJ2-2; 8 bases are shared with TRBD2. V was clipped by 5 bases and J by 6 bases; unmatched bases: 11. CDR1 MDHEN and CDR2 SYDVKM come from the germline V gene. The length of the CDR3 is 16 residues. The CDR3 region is CASSPRTSGGAGELFF. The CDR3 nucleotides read TGTGCCAGCAGTCCGCGAACTAGCGGAGGGGCCGGGGAGCTGTTTTTT.

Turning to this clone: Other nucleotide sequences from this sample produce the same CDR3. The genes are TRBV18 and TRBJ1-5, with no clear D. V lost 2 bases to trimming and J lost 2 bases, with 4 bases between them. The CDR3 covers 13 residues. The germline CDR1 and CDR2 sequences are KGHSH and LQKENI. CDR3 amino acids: CASSPKGNQPQHF. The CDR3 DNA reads TGTGCCAGCTCACCAAAGGGCAATCAGCCCCAGCATTTT.

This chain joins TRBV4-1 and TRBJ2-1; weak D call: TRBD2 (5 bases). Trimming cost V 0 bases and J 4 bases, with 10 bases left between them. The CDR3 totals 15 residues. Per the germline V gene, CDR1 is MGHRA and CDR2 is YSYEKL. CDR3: CASSQDIGVYNEQFF. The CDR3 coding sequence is TGCGCCAGCAGCCAAGATATCGGGGTGTACAATGAGCAGTTCTTC.

CDR3 coding DNA: TGTGCCAGCAGCCAATCAAAGGGGGGTTTTCAGTACTTC. Translated: CASSQSKGGFQYF. The genes are TRBV14 and TRBJ2-4; TRBD1 or TRBD2 may be the D gene (6 bases each). There are 13 residues in the CDR3. V lost 2 bases and J lost 11, with 13 bases in between. CDR1 and CDR2 (germline): SGHDN, FVKESK. The full variable domain, its missing parts supplied by reference TRBV14 and TRBJ2-4, is EAGVTQFPSHSVIEKGQTVTLRCDPISGHDNLYWYRRVMGKEIKFLLHFVKESKQDESGMPNNRFLAERTGGTYSTLKVQPAELEDSGVYFCASSQSKGGFQYFGAGTRLSVL.

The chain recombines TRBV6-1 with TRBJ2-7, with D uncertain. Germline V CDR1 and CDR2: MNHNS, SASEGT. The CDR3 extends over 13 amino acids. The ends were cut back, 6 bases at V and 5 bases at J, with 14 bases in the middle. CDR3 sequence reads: CASRGPGFDEQYF. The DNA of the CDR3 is TGTGCCAGCAGAGGGCCTGGGTTCGACGAGCAGTACTTC.

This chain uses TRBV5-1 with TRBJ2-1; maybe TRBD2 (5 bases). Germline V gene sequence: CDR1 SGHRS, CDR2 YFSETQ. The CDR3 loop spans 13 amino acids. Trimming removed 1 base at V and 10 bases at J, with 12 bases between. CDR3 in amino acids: CASSLLREGEQFF. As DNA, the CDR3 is TGCGCCAGCAGCTTGCTGAGGGAAGGAGAGCAGTTCTTC.

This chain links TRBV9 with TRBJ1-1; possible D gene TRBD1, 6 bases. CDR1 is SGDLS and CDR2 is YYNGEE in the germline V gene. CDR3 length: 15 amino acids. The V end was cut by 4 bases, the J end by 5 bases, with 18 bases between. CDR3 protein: CASSPVLGGRTEAFF. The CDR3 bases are TGTGCCAGCAGCCCCGTTCTTGGGGGCCGGACTGAAGCTTTCTTT.

The CDR3 reads CASSESILAGGSTGELFF. The CDR3 nucleotides are TGCGCCAGCAGTGAGTCGATCCTAGCGGGAGGCTCCACCGGGGAGCTGTTTTTT. V usage is TRBV10-1 and J usage is TRBJ2-2; 11 positions agree with TRBD2. Germline CDR1 reads WNHNN; CDR2 reads SYGVQD (reference sequence). The CDR3 is 18 residues long. The trim removed 0 bases at V and 4 bases at J, leaving 7 bases unmatched.

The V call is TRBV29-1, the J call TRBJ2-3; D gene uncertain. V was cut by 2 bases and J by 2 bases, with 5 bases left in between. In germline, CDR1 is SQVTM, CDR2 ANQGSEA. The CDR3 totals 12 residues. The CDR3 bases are TGCAGCGTTGAAAAGGACACAGATACGCAGTATTTT. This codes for CSVEKDTDTQYF.

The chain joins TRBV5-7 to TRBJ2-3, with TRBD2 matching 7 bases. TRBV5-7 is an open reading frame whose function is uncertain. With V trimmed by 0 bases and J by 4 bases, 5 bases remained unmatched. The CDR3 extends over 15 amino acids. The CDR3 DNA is TGTGCCAGCAGCTTGGCTAGCGGTGGGGCAGATACGCAGTATTTT. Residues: CASSLASGGADTQYF.

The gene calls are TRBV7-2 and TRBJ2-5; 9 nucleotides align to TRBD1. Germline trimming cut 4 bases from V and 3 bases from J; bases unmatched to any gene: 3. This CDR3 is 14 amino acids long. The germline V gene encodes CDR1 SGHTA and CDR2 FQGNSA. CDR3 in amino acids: CASSSGTGKETQYF. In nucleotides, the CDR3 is TGTGCCAGCAGCTCCGGGACAGGGAAAGAGACCCAGTACTTC.

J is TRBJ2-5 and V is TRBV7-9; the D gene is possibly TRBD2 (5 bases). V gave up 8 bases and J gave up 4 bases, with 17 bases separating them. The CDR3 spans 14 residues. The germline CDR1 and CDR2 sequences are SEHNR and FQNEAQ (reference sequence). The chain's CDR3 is CASWTDGIPETQYF. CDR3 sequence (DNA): TGTGCCAGCTGGACGGACGGGATCCCAGAGACCCAGTACTTC.

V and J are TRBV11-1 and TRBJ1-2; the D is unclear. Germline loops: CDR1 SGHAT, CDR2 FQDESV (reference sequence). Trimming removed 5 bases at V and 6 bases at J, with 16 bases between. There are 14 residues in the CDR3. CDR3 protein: CASSPSGAWDGYTF. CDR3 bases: TGTGCCAGCAGCCCCTCGGGCGCCTGGGATGGCTACACCTTC.

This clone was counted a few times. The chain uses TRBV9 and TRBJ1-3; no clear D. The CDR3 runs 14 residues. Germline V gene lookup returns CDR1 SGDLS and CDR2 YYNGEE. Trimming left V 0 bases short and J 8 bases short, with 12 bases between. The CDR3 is CASSVEPKWDTIYF. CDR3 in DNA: TGTGCCAGCAGCGTAGAGCCCAAGTGGGACACCATATATTTT.

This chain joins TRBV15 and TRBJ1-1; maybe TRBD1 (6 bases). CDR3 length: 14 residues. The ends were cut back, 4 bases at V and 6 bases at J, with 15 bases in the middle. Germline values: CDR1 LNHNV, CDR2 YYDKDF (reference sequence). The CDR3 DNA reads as TGTGCCACCAGCACTGGGGGCTTATTTCCTGAAGCTTTCTTT. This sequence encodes CATSTGGLFPEAFF.

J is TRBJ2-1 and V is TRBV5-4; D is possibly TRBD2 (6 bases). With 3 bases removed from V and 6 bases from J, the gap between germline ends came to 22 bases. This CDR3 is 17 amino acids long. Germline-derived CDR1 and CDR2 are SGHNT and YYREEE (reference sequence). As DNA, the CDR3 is TGTGCCAGCAGCTCCCACCCGCCGGGGACTTCGCGCAATGAGCAGTTCTTC. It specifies CASSSHPPGTSRNEQFF.

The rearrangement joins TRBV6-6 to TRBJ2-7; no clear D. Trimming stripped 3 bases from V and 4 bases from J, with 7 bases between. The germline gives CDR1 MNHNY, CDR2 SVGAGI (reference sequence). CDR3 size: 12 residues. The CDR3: CASSYLQYEQYF. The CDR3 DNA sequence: TGTGCCAGCAGTTATTTACAGTACGAGCAGTACTTC.

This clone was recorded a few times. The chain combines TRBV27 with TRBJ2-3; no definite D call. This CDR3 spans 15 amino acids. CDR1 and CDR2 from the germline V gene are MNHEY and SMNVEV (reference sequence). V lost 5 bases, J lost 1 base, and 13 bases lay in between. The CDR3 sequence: CASSPPPYGTDTQYF. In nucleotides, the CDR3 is TGTGCCAGCAGTCCCCCCCCGTACGGCACAGATACGCAGTATTTT.

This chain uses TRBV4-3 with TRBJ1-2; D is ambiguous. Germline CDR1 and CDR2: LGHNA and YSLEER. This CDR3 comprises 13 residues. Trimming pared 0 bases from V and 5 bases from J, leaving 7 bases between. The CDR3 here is CASSQDRDYGYTF. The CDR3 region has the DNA TGCGCCAGCAGCCAAGACCGGGATTATGGCTACACCTTC.

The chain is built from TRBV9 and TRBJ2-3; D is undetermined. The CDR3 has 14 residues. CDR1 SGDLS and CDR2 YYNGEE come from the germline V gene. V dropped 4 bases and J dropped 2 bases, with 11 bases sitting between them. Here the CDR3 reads CASSTGGVTDTQYF. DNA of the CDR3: TGTGCCAGCAGCACGGGCGGCGTCACAGATACGCAGTATTTT.